The 9 T cell receptor beta chains listed next were all sequenced from one sample in a study of T cell responses to AZD1222 COVID-19 vaccine. TCRdb's copy holds only in-frame clones and misses some; the assay was immunoSEQ multiplex PCR. The repertoire holds 160,000 or so clones, with around nine tenths as singletons. Source: peripheral blood, taken on day 0 of AZD1222 vaccination. These receptors were collected from an adult in good health.

This clone was found once. The genes are TRBV12-3 or TRBV12-4 and TRBJ1-1; D not certain. Trimming removed 6 bases at V and 0 bases at J, with 5 bases between. The CDR3 consists of 12 residues. CDR3 protein: CASRLMNTEAFF. CDR3 DNA: TGTGCCAGCAGACTCATGAACACTGAAGCTTTCTTT.

The chain has TRBV6-1 and TRBJ2-7; perhaps TRBD2 as D (5 bases). CDR1 and CDR2 from the germline V gene are MNHNS and SASEGT. There are 14 residues in the CDR3. V gave up 1 base and J gave up 1 base, with 8 bases separating them. The DNA of the CDR3 is TGTGCCAGCAGTGAAGGGCCGGGATCCTACGAGCAGTACTTC. It yields the protein CASSEGPGSYEQYF.

The J gene is TRBJ2-1, the V gene TRBV5-4, with a weak D call TRBD2 (7 bases). The germline V and J ends were trimmed by 1 base and 3 bases, with 14 bases remaining between them. CDR1 and CDR2 from the germline V gene are SGHNT and YYREEE (reference sequence). The CDR3 runs 16 residues. This CDR3 reads CASSLFPGEGYNEQFF. CDR3 in DNA: TGTGCCAGCAGCTTGTTCCCAGGGGAGGGCTACAATGAGCAGTTCTTC.

CDR3: CASRRGANSPLHF. CDR3 DNA sequence: TGTGCCAGCAGAAGGGGGGCTAATTCACCCCTCCACTTT. The chain recombines TRBV21-1 with TRBJ1-6. TRBV21-1 is annotated as a pseudogene. The CDR3 loop spans 13 amino acids.

In its sample, this clone was seen a few times. This sequence joins TRBV24-1 and TRBJ2-7, with 9 bases matching TRBD2. The CDR3 covers 16 residues. After removal of 2 bases from V and 3 bases from J, the junction contained 7 bases not matched to a gene. Germline CDR1 KGHDR, CDR2 SFDVKD. CDR3 nucleotide sequence: TGTGCCACCAGTGATTATGCGGGAGGGAGGGGCTACGAGCAGTACTTC. Its protein is CATSDYAGGRGYEQYF.

The CDR3 sequence: CASSLPGQMNTEAFF. The CDR3 region has the DNA TGCGCCAGCAGCCTGCCGGGACAGATGAACACTGAAGCTTTCTTT. The J gene is TRBJ1-1, the V gene TRBV5-1, with 7 bases matching TRBD1. Germline values: CDR1 SGHRS, CDR2 YFSETQ. Trimming removed 4 bases from V and 0 bases from J; junction bases left unmatched: 6. The CDR3 is 15 residues long.

The chain links TRBV2 to TRBJ1-4; the D gene is possibly TRBD1 (6 bases). V was pared by 6 bases and J by 7 bases, with 15 bases between. The germline CDR1 and CDR2 sequences are SNHLY and FYNNEI. The CDR3 is 14 amino acids. In nucleotides, the CDR3 is TGTGCCAGCAGGGTACAGGGTGTCGGTGAAAAACTGTTTTTT. Translation gives CASRVQGVGEKLFF.

The chain has TRBV15 and TRBJ1-2; D remains ambiguous. Trimming removed 4 bases at V and 1 base at J, with 13 bases between. CDR3 length: 15 residues. CDR1 is LNHNV, CDR2 YYDKDF, per germline (reference sequence). CDR3 residues: CATSKDGFHNYGYTF. The CDR3 DNA follows: TGTGCCACCAGCAAAGACGGATTCCATAACTATGGCTACACCTTC.

By share, this clone ranks as medium-sized (0.01 to 0.1%). The CDR3 region is CASSPEGSGSPNEQFF. CDR3 DNA: TGTGCCAGCAGTCCCGAGGGTAGCGGGAGCCCCAATGAGCAGTTCTTC. The V and J genes are TRBV6-4 and TRBJ2-1, with TRBD2 matching 9 bases. The CDR3 contains 16 residues. Germline CDR1 reads MRHNA; CDR2 reads SNTAGT. The trim removed 5 bases at V and 6 bases at J, leaving 11 bases unmatched.